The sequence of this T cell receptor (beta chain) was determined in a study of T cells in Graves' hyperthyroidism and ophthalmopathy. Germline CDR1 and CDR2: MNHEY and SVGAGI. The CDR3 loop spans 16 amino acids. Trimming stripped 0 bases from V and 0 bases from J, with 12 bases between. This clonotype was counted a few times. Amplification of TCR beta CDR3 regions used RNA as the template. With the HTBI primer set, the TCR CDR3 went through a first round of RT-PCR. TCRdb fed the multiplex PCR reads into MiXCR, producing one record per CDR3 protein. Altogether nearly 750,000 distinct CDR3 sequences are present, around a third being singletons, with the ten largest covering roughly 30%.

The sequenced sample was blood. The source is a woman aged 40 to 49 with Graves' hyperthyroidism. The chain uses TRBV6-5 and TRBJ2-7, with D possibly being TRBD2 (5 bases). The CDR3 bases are TGTGCCAGCAGTTACTCGAAGGCCCGGGGCTCCTACGAGCAGTACTTC. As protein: CASSYSKARGSYEQYF.